This TCR beta chain was sequenced in a study of sequential checkpoint blockade in melanoma. Study information: First-line arms were nivolumab then ipilimumab, or the reverse, randomized 1:1. Both treatment sequences were followed by maintenance nivolumab.

This clone came up once. This table comes from immunoSEQ multiplex PCR, and its TCRdb copy is limited to in-frame clones, with some not included. The data hold 17,000 or so clones, with 56% observed a single time. The CDR3 consists of 16 residues. Germline V gene data show CDR1 as MGHRA and CDR2 as YSYEKL. V was clipped by 3 bases and J by 6 bases; unmatched bases: 8. Treatment in this sample: randomized to nivolumab then ipilimumab (arm A) or the reverse (arm B). Patients had received no earlier DNA-damaging chemotherapy. PBMC sorting kept live CD3+CD8+ cells without CD19 or CD56. The rearrangement joins TRBV4-1 to TRBJ1-6; TRBD1 aligns across 7 bases. This clonotype was sampled from a human donor with melanoma. The input for sequencing was CD8+ T cells sorted from blood (inferred from file names), taken from a patient given nivolumab and ipilimumab in sequence. DNA for the CDR3: TGCGCCAGCAGCCAGGACCCCGGGACAGCTAATTCACCCCTCCACTTT. Translation gives CASSQDPGTANSPLHF.